This entry concerns a single T cell receptor beta chain. Its antigen is currently not known. The input lacks base qualities; no much larger clone sits a single base away. The sample belongs to a study of blood T cell repertoires in COVID-19 (dated by TCRdb to 2019 to 2021). Notes on the research overall: Samples covering the acute and convalescent phases of COVID-19 were provided by collaborators in the United States, Italy and Spain. The material from the prospective study consisted of cDNA or gDNA derived from T cells, B-cell-depleted T cells, or PBMCs. The dataset comprised deeply sampled blood TCRbeta repertoires from subjects exposed to, actively infected with, or recovered from COVID-19. The repertoires were made available in a free public database intended to serve as a resource for research on the immune response to SARS-CoV-2. Samples were obtained from the ongoing ImmuneRACE study (first 160 participants) and from approximately 1,200 subjects provided by 6 global collaborators. A de-identified subject ID, COVID-19 status, age in years and sex were almost always included in the sample metadata. Where available, HLA class I and class II types were taken from metadata supplied by the sample provider and were not determined by assay-based typing. The study at large found these results: The amount of clinical and demographic metadata varied by source and participant and was provided uncurated.

Each collaborating institution followed its own protocols to collect whole blood in K2EDTA tubes. For TCRbeta analysis, collaborator samples were shipped as frozen whole blood, as isolated PBMCs, or as DNA extracted from either sample type. The immunoSEQ Assay, a bias-controlled multiplex PCR, was used to amplify TCRbeta CDR3 regions from genomic DNA. The authors' analysis ran thus. The number of nucleated cells in each sample was estimated from the amplification of reference gene primers within the assay. Sequence reads were collapsed and filtered to measure the absolute abundance of every unique TCRbeta CDR3 rearrangement. Productive Simpson clonality was computed per sample as the square root of Simpson's diversity index over productive rearrangements. Not all clones reach the TCRdb copy of this immuneACCESS table, which keeps in-frame sequences only. Checked studies attribute under half of the gap to unresolved V genes and leave the rest unexplained. V, J and clone size are taken as reported in that table, and D and trimming were inferred from the DNA itself. Here the sample has 200,000 or so clones; about 80% occur a single time. The top ten hold roughly 2.3% of the sample.

CDR1 is given as MNHEY and CDR2 as SVGEGT, both from the germline V gene. V drops 6 bases and J drops 1 base, leaving 13 bases in between. Measured from the cysteine to the phenylalanine, the CDR3 is 15 residues long. The sequence is cut down to CDR3 DNA, 45 bases in frame from base 1. The origin of this receptor is a woman aged 55-70 years with acute or convalescent COVID-19. The receptor chain draws on TRBV6-2 or TRBV6-3 and TRBJ2-1; the D segment could be TRBD1, given 6 matching bases. Sequenced: peripheral blood. The CDR3 loop reads CASSPRRGSYNEQFF. The DNA sequence reads TGTGCCAGCAGCCCCCGCAGGGGTTCCTACAATGAGCAGTTCTTC.